Listed below are T cell receptor beta chains from one sample, sequenced in a study of shared clonotypes between healthy human individuals. Some clones are missing from TCRdb's copy, which holds only in-frame ones; the method was immunoSEQ multiplex PCR. The table has roughly 450,000 clones, approximately 79% seen once. Sequenced material: PBMCs. All receptors come from a woman in her 40s in good health. Some clones in this sample may be carry-over from other donors' samples. The CDR3 runs from the conserved cysteine through the conserved F or W. A D gene is named only where the DNA matches it firmly. The size field is filled for only some rows; it gives once, few, many or a size class.

D: NA; J: TRBJ1-2; size: NA; V: TRBV5-1; CDR3: CASSLQGDYGYTF; DNA: TGCGCCAGCAGCTTGCAGGGCGACTATGGCTACACCTTC
D: TRBD2; J: TRBJ2-5; size: NA; V: TRBV5-5; CDR3: CASSFSPGLAGRGRETQYF; DNA: TGTGCCAGCAGCTTCTCTCCCGGACTAGCGGGAAGGGGAAGAGAGACCCAGTACTTC
D: TRBD2; J: TRBJ2-3; size: few; V: TRBV9; CDR3: CANPRGFADTQYF; DNA: TGTGCCAACCCGCGGGGGTTCGCAGATACGCAGTATTTT
D: NA; J: TRBJ2-5; size: NA; V: TRBV9; CDR3: CASSVRGGSYQETQYF; DNA: TGTGCCAGCAGCGTTAGAGGGGGATCGTACCAAGAGACCCAGTACTTC
D: TRBD2; J: TRBJ2-7; size: once; V: TRBV10-3; CDR3: CAIGTSGYSYEQYF; DNA: TGTGCCATTGGGACTAGCGGATACTCCTACGAGCAGTACTTC
D: NA; J: TRBJ2-7; size: once; V: TRBV15; CDR3: CATSREQGRAQYF; DNA: TGTGCCACCAGCAGAGAGCAGGGGCGGGCGCAGTACTTC
D: NA; J: TRBJ2-3; size: NA; V: TRBV25-1; CDR3: CASRPTGAVDTQYF; DNA: TGTGCCAGCAGGCCGACAGGTGCGGTAGATACGCAGTATTTT
D: TRBD2; J: TRBJ2-7; size: once; V: TRBV11-2; CDR3: CASSLDMPSGLYEQYF; DNA: TGTGCCAGCAGCTTAGATATGCCTAGCGGGCTTTACGAGCAGTACTTC
D: TRBD2; J: TRBJ2-5; size: NA; V: TRBV27; CDR3: CASSLSTVLGGSGRFPPVPPDQYF; DNA: TGTGCCAGCAGTTTATCCACAGTGTTGGGGGGGAGTGGTAGGTTTCCTCCCGTTCCCCCGGACCAGTACTTC
D: NA; J: TRBJ1-2; size: NA; V: TRBV19; CDR3: CASSIQTGTANYGYTF; DNA: TGTGCCAGTAGTATCCAAACCGGGACCGCTAACTATGGCTACACCTTC
D: NA; J: TRBJ1-2; size: NA; V: TRBV10-3; CDR3: CAISEGQGDGYTF; DNA: TGTGCCATCAGTGAGGGTCAGGGAGATGGCTACACCTTC
D: TRBD2; J: TRBJ2-3; size: NA; V: TRBV4-3; CDR3: CASSRETSGVSTDTQYF; DNA: TGCGCCAGCAGCCGAGAGACTAGCGGGGTTAGCACAGATACGCAGTATTTT
D: NA; J: TRBJ2-6; size: NA; V: TRBV19; CDR3: CASSPQSHNVLTF; DNA: TGTGCCAGTAGTCCCCAGAGCCACAACGTCCTGACTTTC
D: TRBD2; J: TRBJ2-2; size: NA; V: TRBV7-6; CDR3: CASSLAPSGSTGELFF; DNA: TGTGCCAGCAGCTTAGCGCCCAGCGGGAGCACCGGGGAGCTGTTTTTT
D: TRBD1; J: TRBJ1-4; size: NA; V: TRBV6-1; CDR3: CASGMSGRGNEKLFF; DNA: TGTGCCAGCGGTATGTCGGGCAGGGGGAATGAAAAACTGTTTTTT
D: TRBD1; J: TRBJ1-3; size: NA; V: TRBV5-1; CDR3: CASSPGDLTGIGNTIYF; DNA: TGCGCCAGCAGCCCAGGCGATCTGACAGGGATAGGAAACACCATATATTTT
D: NA; J: TRBJ2-7; size: NA; V: TRBV16; CDR3: CASSQLAGPRGEQYF; DNA: TGTGCCAGCAGCCAATTGGCGGGCCCCCGGGGGGAGCAGTACTTC
D: NA; J: TRBJ2-3; size: few; V: TRBV4-2; CDR3: CASSRLVSSSTDTQYF; DNA: TGTGCCAGCAGCCGTCTAGTGTCTTCTAGCACAGATACGCAGTATTTT
D: TRBD2; J: TRBJ2-3; size: NA; V: TRBV14; CDR3: CASSQDLGTSGSPRYTQYF; DNA: TGTGCCAGCAGCCAAGATTTGGGGACTAGCGGGAGCCCCCGATATACGCAGTATTTT
D: NA; J: TRBJ2-3; size: NA; V: TRBV27; CDR3: CAMISTDTQYF; DNA: TGTGCCATGATTAGCACAGATACGCAGTATTTT
D: TRBD1; J: TRBJ1-3; size: few; V: TRBV9; CDR3: CASGTVSGNTIYF; DNA: TGTGCCAGCGGGACAGTCTCTGGAAACACCATATATTTT
D: TRBD1; J: TRBJ1-1; size: NA; V: TRBV7-9; CDR3: CASSPRTGQNTEAFF; DNA: TGTGCCAGCAGCCCCCGGACAGGCCAGAACACTGAAGCTTTCTTT
D: TRBD2; J: TRBJ2-3; size: NA; V: TRBV11-3; CDR3: CASSVGLAGTDTQYF; DNA: TGTGCCAGCAGCGTCGGACTAGCGGGAACAGATACGCAGTATTTT
D: TRBD2; J: TRBJ2-1; size: NA; V: TRBV7-3; CDR3: CASSPAGTSGSYEQFF; DNA: TGTGCCAGCAGCCCCGCCGGGACTAGCGGGAGCTATGAGCAGTTCTTC
D: NA; J: TRBJ2-3; size: once; V: TRBV7-2; CDR3: CASSLLATLLSTQYF; DNA: TGTGCCAGCAGCTTATTGGCGACTCTCCTGAGTACGCAGTATTTT
D: NA; J: TRBJ2-1; size: NA; V: TRBV11-2; CDR3: CASSLVAWANEQFF; DNA: TGTGCCAGCAGCTTAGTGGCCTGGGCAAATGAGCAGTTCTTC
D: TRBD1; J: TRBJ2-2; size: NA; V: TRBV15; CDR3: CATSTPGQGHTGELFF; DNA: TGTGCCACCAGCACCCCGGGACAGGGACACACCGGGGAGCTGTTTTTT
D: NA; J: TRBJ2-2; size: many; V: TRBV28; CDR3: CASRPRGGGASGELFF; DNA: TGTGCCAGCAGGCCGAGGGGAGGGGGCGCTTCCGGGGAGCTGTTTTTT